This TCR beta chain was identified in a study of T cells in Graves' hyperthyroidism and ophthalmopathy. The CDR3 covers 14 residues. The germline V and J ends were trimmed by 5 bases and 0 bases, with 8 bases remaining between them. This clonotype occurred many times. Amplification targeted TCR beta CDR3 regions from RNA transcripts. With the HTBI primer set, the TCR CDR3 went through a first round of RT-PCR. TCRdb ran MiXCR on the multiplex PCR reads and lists one entry per CDR3 protein. The sample has 300,000 to 450,000 distinct CDR3 sequences, about a fifth seen once. This rearrangement joins TRBV12-3 or TRBV12-4 to TRBJ2-4, with a possible D match to TRBD2 (6 bases). The receptor was isolated from a man younger than 35 with Graves' ophthalmopathy. Sequences were obtained from blood. The CDR3 region is CASSMGLAKNIQYF. The CDR3 DNA sequence: TGTGCCAGCAGTATGGGACTAGCCAAAAACATTCAGTACTTC.